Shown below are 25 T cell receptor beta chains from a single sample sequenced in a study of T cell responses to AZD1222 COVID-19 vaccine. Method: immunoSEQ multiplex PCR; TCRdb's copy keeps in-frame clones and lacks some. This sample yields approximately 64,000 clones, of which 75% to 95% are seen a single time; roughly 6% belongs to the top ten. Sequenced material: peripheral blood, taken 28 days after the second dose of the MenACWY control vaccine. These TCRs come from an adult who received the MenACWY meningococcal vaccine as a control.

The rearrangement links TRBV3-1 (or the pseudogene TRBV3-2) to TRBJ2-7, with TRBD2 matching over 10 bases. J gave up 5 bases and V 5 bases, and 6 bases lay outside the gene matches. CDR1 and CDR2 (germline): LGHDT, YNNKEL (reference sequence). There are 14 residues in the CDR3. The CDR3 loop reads CASSDKAGGDEQYF. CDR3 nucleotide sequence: TGTGCCAGCAGCGACAAAGCGGGAGGGGACGAGCAGTACTTC.

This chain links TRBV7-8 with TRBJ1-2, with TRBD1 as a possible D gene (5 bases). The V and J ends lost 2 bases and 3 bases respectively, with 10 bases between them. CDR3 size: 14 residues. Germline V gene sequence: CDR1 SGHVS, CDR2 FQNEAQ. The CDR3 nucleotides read TGTGCCAGCAGCTTATCCAGGGCAGACTATGGCTACACCTTC. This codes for CASSLSRADYGYTF.

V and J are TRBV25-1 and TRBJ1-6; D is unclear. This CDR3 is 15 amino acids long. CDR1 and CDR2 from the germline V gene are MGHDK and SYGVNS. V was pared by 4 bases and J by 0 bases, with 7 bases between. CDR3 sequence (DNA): TGTGCCAGCAGTGCCCCGGGCTCCTATAATTCACCCCTCCACTTT. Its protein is CASSAPGSYNSPLHF.

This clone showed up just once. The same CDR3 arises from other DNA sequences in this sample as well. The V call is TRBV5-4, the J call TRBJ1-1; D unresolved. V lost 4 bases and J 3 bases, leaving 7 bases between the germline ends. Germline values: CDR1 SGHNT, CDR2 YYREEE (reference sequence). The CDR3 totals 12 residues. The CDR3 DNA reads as TGTGCCAGCAGCCGGGGAGACACTGAAGCTTTCTTT. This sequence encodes CASSRGDTEAFF.

The chain's CDR3 is CASSESTASSYNEQFF. In DNA form, the CDR3 reads TGCGCCAGCAGTGAGTCGACGGCAAGCTCCTACAATGAGCAGTTCTTC. The chain uses TRBV10-1 and TRBJ2-1; D not certain. CDR1 is WNHNN and CDR2 is SYGVQD in the germline V gene (reference sequence). This CDR3 is built from 16 residues. Trimming pared 0 bases from V and 0 bases from J, leaving 9 bases between.

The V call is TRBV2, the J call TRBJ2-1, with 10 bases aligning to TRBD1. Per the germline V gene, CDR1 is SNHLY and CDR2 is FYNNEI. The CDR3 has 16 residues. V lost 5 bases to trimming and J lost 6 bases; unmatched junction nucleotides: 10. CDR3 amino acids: CASSSGGTGALNEQFF. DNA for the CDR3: TGTGCCAGCAGTTCGGGCGGGACAGGGGCTCTCAATGAGCAGTTCTTC.

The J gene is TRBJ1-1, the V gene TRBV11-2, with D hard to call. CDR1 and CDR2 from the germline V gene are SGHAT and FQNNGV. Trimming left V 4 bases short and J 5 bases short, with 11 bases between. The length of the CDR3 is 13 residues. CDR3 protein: CASSSGGITEAFF. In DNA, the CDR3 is TGTGCCAGCAGCTCTGGAGGTATAACTGAAGCTTTCTTT.

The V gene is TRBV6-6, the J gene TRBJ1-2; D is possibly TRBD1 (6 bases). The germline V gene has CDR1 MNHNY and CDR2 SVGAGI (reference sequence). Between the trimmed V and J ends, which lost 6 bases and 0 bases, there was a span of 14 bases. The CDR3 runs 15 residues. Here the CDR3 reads CASSGTGTPNYGYTF. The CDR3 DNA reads TGTGCCAGCAGCGGGACCGGGACACCTAACTATGGCTACACCTTC.

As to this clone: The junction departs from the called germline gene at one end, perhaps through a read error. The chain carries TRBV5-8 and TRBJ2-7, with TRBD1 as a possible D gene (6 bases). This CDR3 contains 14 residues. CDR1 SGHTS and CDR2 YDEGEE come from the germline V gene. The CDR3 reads CASCFRGSPYEQYF. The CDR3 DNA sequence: TGTGCCAGCTGCTTCAGGGGCTCACCCTACGAGCAGTACTTC.

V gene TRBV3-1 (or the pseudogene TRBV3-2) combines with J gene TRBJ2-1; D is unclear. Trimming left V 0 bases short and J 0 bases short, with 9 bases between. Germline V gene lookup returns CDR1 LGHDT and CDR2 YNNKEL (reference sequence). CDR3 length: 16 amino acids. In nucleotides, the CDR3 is TGTGCCAGCAGCCAAGATACCACTGTCTCCTACAATGAGCAGTTCTTC. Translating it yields CASSQDTTVSYNEQFF.

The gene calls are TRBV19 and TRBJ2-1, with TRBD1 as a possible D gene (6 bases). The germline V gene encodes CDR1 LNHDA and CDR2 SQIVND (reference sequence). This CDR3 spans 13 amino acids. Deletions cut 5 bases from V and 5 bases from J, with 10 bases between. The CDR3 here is CASSLGHNNEQFF. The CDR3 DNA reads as TGTGCCAGTAGTTTGGGACACAACAATGAGCAGTTCTTC.

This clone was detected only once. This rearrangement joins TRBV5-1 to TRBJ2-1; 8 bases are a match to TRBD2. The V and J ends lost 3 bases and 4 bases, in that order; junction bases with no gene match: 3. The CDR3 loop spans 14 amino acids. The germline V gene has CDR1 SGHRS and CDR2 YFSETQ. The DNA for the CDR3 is TGCGCCAGCAGCTCGGGACTAGGGTACAATGAGCAGTTCTTC. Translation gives CASSSGLGYNEQFF. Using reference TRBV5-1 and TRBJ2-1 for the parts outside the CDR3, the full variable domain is KAGVTQTPRYLIKTRGQQVTLSCSPISGHRSVSWYQQTPGQGLQFLFEYFSETQRNKGNFPGRFSGRQFSNSRSEMNVSTLELGDSALYLCASSSGLGYNEQFFGPGTRLTVL.

This chain's CDR3 is CATNAGTGDFMDEQFF. CDR3 nucleotides: TGTGCCACAAACGCCGGGACGGGAGATTTTATGGATGAGCAGTTCTTC. The chain carries TRBV3-1 (or the pseudogene TRBV3-2) and TRBJ2-1; D might be TRBD2 (6 bases). Trimming removed 10 bases from V and 8 bases from J, with 27 bases in between. The CDR3 covers 16 residues. The germline V gene has CDR1 LGHDT and CDR2 YNNKEL (reference sequence).

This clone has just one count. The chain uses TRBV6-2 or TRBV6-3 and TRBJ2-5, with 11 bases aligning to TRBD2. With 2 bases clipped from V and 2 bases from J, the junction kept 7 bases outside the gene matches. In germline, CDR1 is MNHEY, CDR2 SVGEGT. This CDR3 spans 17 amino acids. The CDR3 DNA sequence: TGTGCCAGCAGTTACGTAGCGGGAGGGCCAGGGCAAGAGACCCAGTACTTC. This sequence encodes CASSYVAGGPGQETQYF.

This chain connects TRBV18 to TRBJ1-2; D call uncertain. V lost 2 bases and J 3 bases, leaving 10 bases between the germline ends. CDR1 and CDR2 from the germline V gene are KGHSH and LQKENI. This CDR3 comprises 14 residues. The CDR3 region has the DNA TGTGCCAGCTCACCAGAGAGGGTGGACTATGGCTACACCTTC. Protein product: CASSPERVDYGYTF. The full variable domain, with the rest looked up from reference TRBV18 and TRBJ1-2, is NAGVMQNPRHLVRRRGQEARLRCSPMKGHSHVYWYRQLPEEGLKFMVYLQKENIIDESGMPKERFSAEFPKEGPSILRIQQVVRGDSAAYFCASSPERVDYGYTFGSGTRLTVV.

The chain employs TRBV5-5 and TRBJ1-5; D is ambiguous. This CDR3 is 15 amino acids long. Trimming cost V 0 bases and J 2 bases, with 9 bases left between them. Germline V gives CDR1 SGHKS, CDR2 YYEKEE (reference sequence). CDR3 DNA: TGTGCCAGCAGCTTGGTGTTGGCAGGCAATCAGCCCCAGCATTTT. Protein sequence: CASSLVLAGNQPQHF.

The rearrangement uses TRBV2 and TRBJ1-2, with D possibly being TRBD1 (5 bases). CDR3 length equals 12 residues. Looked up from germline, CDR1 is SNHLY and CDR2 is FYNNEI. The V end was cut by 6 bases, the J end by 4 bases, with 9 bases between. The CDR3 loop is CASSPQGYGYTF. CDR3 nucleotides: TGTGCCAGCAGCCCCCAGGGCTATGGCTACACCTTC.

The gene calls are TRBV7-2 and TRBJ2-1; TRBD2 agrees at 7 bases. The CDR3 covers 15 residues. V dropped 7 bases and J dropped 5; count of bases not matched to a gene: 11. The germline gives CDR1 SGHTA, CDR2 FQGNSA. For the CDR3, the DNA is TGTGCCAGCAACGCGGGGGATCGCCACCACAATGAGCAGTTCTTC. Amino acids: CASNAGDRHHNEQFF.

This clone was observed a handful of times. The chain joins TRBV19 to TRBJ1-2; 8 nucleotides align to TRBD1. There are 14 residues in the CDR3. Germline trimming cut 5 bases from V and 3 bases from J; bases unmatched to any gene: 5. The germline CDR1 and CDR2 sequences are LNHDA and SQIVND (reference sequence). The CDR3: CASSVMTGDYGYTF. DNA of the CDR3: TGTGCCAGTAGTGTCATGACAGGGGACTATGGCTACACCTTC.

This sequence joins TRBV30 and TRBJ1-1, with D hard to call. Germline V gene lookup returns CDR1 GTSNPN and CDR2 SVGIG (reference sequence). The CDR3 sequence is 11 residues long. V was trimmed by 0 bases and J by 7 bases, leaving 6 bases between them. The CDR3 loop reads CAWSVRLEAFF. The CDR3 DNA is TGTGCCTGGAGTGTTCGGCTTGAAGCTTTCTTT.

Here the CDR3 reads CASSLALGGQGSTNTYEQYF. The CDR3 DNA reads TGCGCCAGCAGCTTGGCCCTCGGGGGACAGGGTTCTACTAACACCTACGAGCAGTACTTC. The rearrangement joins TRBV5-1 to TRBJ2-7; 9 nucleotides align to TRBD1. Germline trimming cut 0 bases from V and 2 bases from J; bases unmatched to any gene: 18. This CDR3 region has 20 residues. Germline loops: CDR1 SGHRS, CDR2 YFSETQ.

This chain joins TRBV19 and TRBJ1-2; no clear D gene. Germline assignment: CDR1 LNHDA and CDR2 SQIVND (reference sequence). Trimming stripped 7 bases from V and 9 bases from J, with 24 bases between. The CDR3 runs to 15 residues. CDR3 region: CASNGPFSSVWSYTF. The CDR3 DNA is TGTGCCAGTAACGGGCCGTTTTCGTCGGTTTGGAGCTACACCTTC.

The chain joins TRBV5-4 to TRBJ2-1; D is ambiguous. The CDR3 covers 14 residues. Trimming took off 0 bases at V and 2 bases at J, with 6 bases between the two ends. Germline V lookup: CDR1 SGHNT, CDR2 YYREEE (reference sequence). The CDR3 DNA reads TGTGCCAGCAGCTTGGGGACCACCTACAATGAGCAGTTCTTC. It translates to CASSLGTTYNEQFF.

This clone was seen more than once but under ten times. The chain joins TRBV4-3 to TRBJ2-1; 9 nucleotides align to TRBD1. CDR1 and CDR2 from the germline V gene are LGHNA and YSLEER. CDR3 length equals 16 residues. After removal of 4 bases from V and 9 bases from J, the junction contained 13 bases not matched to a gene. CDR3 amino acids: CASSRSSGTGMGEQFF. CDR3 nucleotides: TGCGCCAGCAGCCGGAGTTCCGGGACAGGGATGGGTGAGCAGTTCTTC.

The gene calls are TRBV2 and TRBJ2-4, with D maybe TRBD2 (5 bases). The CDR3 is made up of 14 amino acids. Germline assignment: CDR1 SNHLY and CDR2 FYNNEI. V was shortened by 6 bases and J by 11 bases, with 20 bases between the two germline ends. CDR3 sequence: CASSQPLGGSFQYF. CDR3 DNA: TGTGCCAGCAGCCAACCACTGGGTGGGAGCTTTCAGTACTTC.